A selection of T cell receptor beta chains follows, all from one sample in a study of identical twins. TCRdb reprocessed the 5' RACE reads via MiXCR and lists one record per CDR3 protein. The sample holds 420,000 or so distinct CDR3 sequences, about a fifth seen once. Input material: naive T cells sorted from blood. These receptors were taken from a man aged 50 to 60 in good health. The CDR3 runs from the conserved cysteine through the conserved F or W. A D gene is named only where the DNA matches it firmly. Rows give clone size only sometimes, using once, few, many, or a class for an expanded clone.

d_call	j_call	v_call	clone_size	cdr3_nt	cdr3_aa
.	TRBJ2-3	TRBV7-9	.	TGTGCCAGCAGCTTAGACGTTATTAGGACAGATACGCAGTATTTT	CASSLDVIRTDTQYF
.	TRBJ2-1	TRBV27	many	TGTGCCAGCAGTTTAAAGAGCTCCTACAATGAGCAGTTCTTC	CASSLKSSYNEQFF
.	TRBJ2-3	TRBV5-5	.	TGTGCCAGCAGCGCCCCACTGACAGATACGCAGTATTTT	CASSAPLTDTQYF
.	TRBJ2-5	TRBV4-3	.	TGCGCCAGCAGCCAAGATCTAAGCAGGTTTGGGGAGACCCAGTACTTC	CASSQDLSRFGETQYF
TRBD2	TRBJ2-1	TRBV12-3/TRBV12-4	.	TGTGCCAGCAGTCCCCGGGTAGCGGGAGGGGGCAATGAGCAGTTCTTC	CASSPRVAGGGNEQFF
.	TRBJ2-7	TRBV12-3/TRBV12-4	many	TGTGCCAGCAGTTTATTAACAGGCCCAGAGCAGTACTTC	CASSLLTGPEQYF
TRBD2	TRBJ2-3	TRBV5-5	few	TGTGCCAGCAGCTACCGAGCGGGAGGGCCTCGGATTGTTGATACGCAGTATTTT	CASSYRAGGPRIVDTQYF
.	TRBJ2-5	TRBV29-1	few	TGCAGCGTTGATCTTCTCTGGGATGGGACCCAGTACTTC	CSVDLLWDGTQYF
.	TRBJ2-3	TRBV7-2	few	TGTGCCAGCAGCTTAGGCGGTTACTCTAGCACAGATACGCAGTATTTT	CASSLGGYSSTDTQYF
.	TRBJ2-2	TRBV5-1	few	TGCGCCAGCAGCCCAGGGACTTTGAAATCCCCCCCTACGAACACCGGGGAGCTGTTTTTT	CASSPGTLKSPPTNTGELFF
.	TRBJ2-7	TRBV6-5	.	TGTGCCAGCAGTTACCTCAGCCCTAACTCCTACGAGCAGTACTTC	CASSYLSPNSYEQYF
TRBD1	TRBJ2-1	TRBV7-9	few	TGTGCCAGCAGCTTAGGTGGGACAGGACCTAACAATGAGCAGTTCTTC	CASSLGGTGPNNEQFF
.	TRBJ2-1	TRBV7-9	.	TGTGCCAGCAGCGGGGGGCCGGGAACCTCCTACAATGAGCAGTTCTTC	CASSGGPGTSYNEQFF
.	TRBJ2-1	TRBV29-1	.	TGCAGCGTTGAAGATAACGGAAGTTTGGGGGCTCGAGGCGGCTCCTACAATGAGCAGTTCTTC	CSVEDNGSLGARGGSYNEQFF
.	TRBJ1-4	TRBV3-1	.	TGTGCCAGCAGCCAAGGTAACGGTGAAAAACTGTTTTTT	CASSQGNGEKLFF
TRBD2	TRBJ2-5	TRBV2	.	TGTGCCAGCAGTGAGCAGAGCGGGGGGGCCTTAGAGACCCAGTACTTC	CASSEQSGGALETQYF
.	TRBJ1-5	TRBV12-3/TRBV12-4	many	TGTGCCAGCGTCGGGACGGTAAATCAGCCCCAGCATTTT	CASVGTVNQPQHF
.	TRBJ1-6	TRBV12-3/TRBV12-4	few	TGTGCCAGCAGTGGTGGCAATTCACCCCTCCACTTT	CASSGGNSPLHF
TRBD2	TRBJ2-7	TRBV11-3	.	TGTGCCAGCAGCACGGGGACTAGCGGGGGACCCTACGAGCAGTACTTC	CASSTGTSGGPYEQYF
TRBD1	TRBJ1-1	TRBV29-1	.	TGCAGCGTTGACCCTCACAGGGGGACCCCTGAAGCTTTCTTT	CSVDPHRGTPEAFF
.	TRBJ2-6	TRBV6-1	.	TGTGCCAGCAGGAACAGGGCTGGGGCCAACGTCCTGACTTTC	CASRNRAGANVLTF
.	TRBJ2-5	TRBV20-1	many	TGCAGTGCTAGCGATGGAAGGGTGAAGGAGACCCAGTACTTC	CSASDGRVKETQYF
.	TRBJ2-1	TRBV5-1	many	TGCGCCAGCAGCTTGTTTCCGGGGGCCAGCAATGAGCAGTTCTTC	CASSLFPGASNEQFF
.	TRBJ1-5	TRBV20-1	many	TGCAGTGCTAGCCTCCCCAGTGAATTCCAGCCCCAGCATTTT	CSASLPSEFQPQHF
.	TRBJ1-2	TRBV10-3	.	TGTGCCATCAGTGAGGGGATGAGGCGGGGGGCGCGACCTGGCTACACCTTC	CAISEGMRRGARPGYTF
.	TRBJ1-3	TRBV6-1	.	TGTGCCAGCACTAATGGGCTGACCTCTGGAAACACCATATATTTT	CASTNGLTSGNTIYF
TRBD2	TRBJ2-1	TRBV6-4	many	TGTGCCAGCAGTGATAGCGGGGGGCGTGTGGATGAGCAGTTCTTC	CASSDSGGRVDEQFF
.	TRBJ2-1	TRBV11-1	.	TGTGCCAGCAGCCCAGACAGGCTACTACAGTTCTTC	CASSPDRLLQFF
.	TRBJ1-1	TRBV5-1	few	TGCGCCAGCAGCTCAAGCGCTGAAGCTTTCTTT	CASSSSAEAFF
.	TRBJ2-1	TRBV6-1	few	TGTGCCGCCCGCCGGGACGTATACAATGAGCAGTTCTTC	CAARRDVYNEQFF
.	TRBJ2-7	TRBV2	many	TGTGCCAGCAAGGGGATGGGGTACGAGCAGTACTTC	CASKGMGYEQYF
TRBD2	TRBJ2-5	TRBV6-2/TRBV6-3	many	TGTGCCAGCAGTGACCCGACTAGCGGGAGTCGCAAGACCCAGTACTTC	CASSDPTSGSRKTQYF
TRBD2	TRBJ2-1	TRBV29-1	.	TGCAGCGTTGTGGCGGGGGGCCCCGGCGAGCAGTTCTTC	CSVVAGGPGEQFF
.	TRBJ2-7	TRBV2	.	TGTGCCAGCAGACAATACAGGGGGGGAACCTACGAGCAGTACTTC	CASRQYRGGTYEQYF
.	TRBJ2-3	TRBV29-1	.	TGCAGCGTTGGGGTGTTGGGAGATACGCAGTATTTT	CSVGVLGDTQYF
TRBD2	TRBJ2-1	TRBV4-2	many	TGTGCCAGCAGCCAAGAGCTAGCGGGCTCCTACAATGAGCAGTTCTTC	CASSQELAGSYNEQFF
TRBD2	TRBJ2-5	TRBV4-1	few	TGCGCCAGCAGCCAAGATACTAGCGGGGGCCTGGCCCAGTACTTC	CASSQDTSGGLAQYF
.	TRBJ2-3	TRBV5-1	.	TGCGCCAGCAGCCCCGGGACAACGAGGGGAGATACGCAGTATTTT	CASSPGTTRGDTQYF
.	TRBJ2-2	TRBV5-1	few	TGCGCCAGCAGTTTCAGGGCAGACAACACCGGGGAGCTGTTTTTT	CASSFRADNTGELFF
.	TRBJ1-1	TRBV5-5	.	TGTGCCAGCAGCCGGTTGGGGGCGGGGAACACTGAAGCTTTCTTT	CASSRLGAGNTEAFF